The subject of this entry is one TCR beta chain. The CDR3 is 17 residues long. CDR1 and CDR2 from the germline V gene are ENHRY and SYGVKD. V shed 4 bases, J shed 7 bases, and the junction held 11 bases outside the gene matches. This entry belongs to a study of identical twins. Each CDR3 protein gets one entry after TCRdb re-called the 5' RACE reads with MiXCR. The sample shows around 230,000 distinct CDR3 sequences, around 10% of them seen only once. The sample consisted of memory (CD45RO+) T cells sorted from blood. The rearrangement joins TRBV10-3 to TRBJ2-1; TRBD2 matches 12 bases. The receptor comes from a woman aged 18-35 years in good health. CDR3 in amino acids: CAISGGGKTSGRNEQFF. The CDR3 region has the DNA TGTGCCATCAGTGGGGGGGGGAAAACTAGCGGGAGGAATGAGCAGTTCTTC.